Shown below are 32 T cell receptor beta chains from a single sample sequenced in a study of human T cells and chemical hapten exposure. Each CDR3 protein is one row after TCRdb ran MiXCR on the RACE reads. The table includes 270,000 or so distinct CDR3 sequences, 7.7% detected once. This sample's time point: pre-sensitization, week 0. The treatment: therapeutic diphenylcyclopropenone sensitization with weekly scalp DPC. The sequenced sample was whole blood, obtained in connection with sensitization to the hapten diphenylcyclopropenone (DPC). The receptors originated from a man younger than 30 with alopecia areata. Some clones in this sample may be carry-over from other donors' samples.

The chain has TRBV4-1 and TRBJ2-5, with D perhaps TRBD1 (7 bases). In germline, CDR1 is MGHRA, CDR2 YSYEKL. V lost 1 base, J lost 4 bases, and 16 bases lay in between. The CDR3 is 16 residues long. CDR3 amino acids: CASSQVGRGVRETQYF. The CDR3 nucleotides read TGCGCCAGCAGCCAAGTTGGCAGGGGGGTTAGAGAGACCCAGTACTTC.

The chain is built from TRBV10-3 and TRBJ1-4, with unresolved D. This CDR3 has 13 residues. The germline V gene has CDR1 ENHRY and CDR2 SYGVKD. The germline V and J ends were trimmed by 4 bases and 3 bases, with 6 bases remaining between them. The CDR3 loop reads CAISGSSNEKLFF. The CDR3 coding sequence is TGTGCCATCAGTGGGTCTTCTAATGAAAAACTGTTTTTT.

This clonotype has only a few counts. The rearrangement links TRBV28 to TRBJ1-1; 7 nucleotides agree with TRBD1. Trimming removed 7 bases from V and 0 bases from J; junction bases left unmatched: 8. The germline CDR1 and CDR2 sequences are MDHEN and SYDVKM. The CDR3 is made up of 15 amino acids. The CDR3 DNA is TGTGCCAGCACCGCCTGGACAGGTTTGAACACTGAAGCTTTCTTT. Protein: CASTAWTGLNTEAFF.

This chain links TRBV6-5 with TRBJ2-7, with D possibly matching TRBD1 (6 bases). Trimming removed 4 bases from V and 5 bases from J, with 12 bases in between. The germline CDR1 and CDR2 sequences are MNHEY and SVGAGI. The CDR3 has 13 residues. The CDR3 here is CASSLGPGDEQYF. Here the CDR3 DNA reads TGTGCCAGCAGTTTGGGACCAGGGGACGAGCAGTACTTC.

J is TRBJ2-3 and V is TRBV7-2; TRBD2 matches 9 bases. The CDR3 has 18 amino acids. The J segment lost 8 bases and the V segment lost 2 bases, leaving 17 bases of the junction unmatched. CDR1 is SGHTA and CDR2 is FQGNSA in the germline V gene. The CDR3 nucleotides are TGTGCCAGCAGCTTACAGTCCAGCGGGGGGTCCCAAAGGGGTACGCAGTATTTT. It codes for CASSLQSSGGSQRGTQYF.

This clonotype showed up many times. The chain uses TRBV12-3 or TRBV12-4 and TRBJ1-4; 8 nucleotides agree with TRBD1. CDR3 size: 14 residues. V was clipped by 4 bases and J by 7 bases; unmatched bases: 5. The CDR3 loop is CASSYSGGGEKLFF. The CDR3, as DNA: TGTGCCAGCAGTTACTCAGGGGGCGGTGAAAAACTGTTTTTT.

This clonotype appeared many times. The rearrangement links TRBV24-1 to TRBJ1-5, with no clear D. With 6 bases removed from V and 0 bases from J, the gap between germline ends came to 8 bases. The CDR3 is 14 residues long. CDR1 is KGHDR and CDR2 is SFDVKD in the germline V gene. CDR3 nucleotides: TGTGCCACCAGTCGATCGAATAGCAATCAGCCCCAGCATTTT. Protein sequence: CATSRSNSNQPQHF.

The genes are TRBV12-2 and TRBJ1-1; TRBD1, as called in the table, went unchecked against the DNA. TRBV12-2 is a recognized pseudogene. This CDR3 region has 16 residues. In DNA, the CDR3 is TGTGCAAGTCGCCGTAGGAGGTGCAGGGCGAACACTGAAGCTTTCTTT. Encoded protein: CASRRRRCRANTEAFF.

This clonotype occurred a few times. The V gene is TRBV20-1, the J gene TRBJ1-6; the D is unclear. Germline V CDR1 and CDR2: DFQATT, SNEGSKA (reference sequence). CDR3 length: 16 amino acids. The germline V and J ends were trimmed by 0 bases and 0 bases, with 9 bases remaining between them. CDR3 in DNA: TGCAGTGCTAGAGATAAGCGAAACTCCTATAATTCACCCCTCCACTTT. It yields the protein CSARDKRNSYNSPLHF.

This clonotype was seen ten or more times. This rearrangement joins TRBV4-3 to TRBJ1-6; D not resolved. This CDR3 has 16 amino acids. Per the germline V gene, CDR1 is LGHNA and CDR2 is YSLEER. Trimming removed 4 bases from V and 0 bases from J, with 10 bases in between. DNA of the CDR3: TGCGCCAGCAGCCCGAGTCTGAGCTCCTATAATTCACCCCTCCACTTT. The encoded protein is CASSPSLSSYNSPLHF.

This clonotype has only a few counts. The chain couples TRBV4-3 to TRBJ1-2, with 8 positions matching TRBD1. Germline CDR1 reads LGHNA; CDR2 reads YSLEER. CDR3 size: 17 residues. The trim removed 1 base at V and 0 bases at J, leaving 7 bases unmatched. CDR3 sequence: CASSQVGRGLANYGYTF. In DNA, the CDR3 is TGCGCCAGCAGCCAAGTAGGCAGGGGGCTAGCTAACTATGGCTACACCTTC.

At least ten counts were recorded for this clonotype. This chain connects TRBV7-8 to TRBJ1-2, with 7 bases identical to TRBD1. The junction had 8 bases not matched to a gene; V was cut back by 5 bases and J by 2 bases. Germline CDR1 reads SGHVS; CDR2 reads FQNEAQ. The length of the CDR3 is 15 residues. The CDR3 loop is CASSTLGQPNYGYTF. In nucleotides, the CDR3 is TGTGCCAGCAGCACCCTGGGACAGCCGAACTATGGCTACACCTTC.

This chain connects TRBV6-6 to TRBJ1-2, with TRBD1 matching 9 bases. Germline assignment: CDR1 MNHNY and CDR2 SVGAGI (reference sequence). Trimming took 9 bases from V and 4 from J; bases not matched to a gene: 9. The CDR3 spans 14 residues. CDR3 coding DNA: TGTGCCAGTACACAGGGGGCGAGAGGCTATGGCTACACCTTC. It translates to CASTQGARGYGYTF.

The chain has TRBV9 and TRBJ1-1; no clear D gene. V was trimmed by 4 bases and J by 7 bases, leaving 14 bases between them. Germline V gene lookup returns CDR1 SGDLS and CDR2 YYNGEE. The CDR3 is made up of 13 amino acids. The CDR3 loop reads CASSPLLVGEAFF. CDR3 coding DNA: TGTGCCAGCAGCCCGCTACTAGTCGGTGAAGCTTTCTTT.

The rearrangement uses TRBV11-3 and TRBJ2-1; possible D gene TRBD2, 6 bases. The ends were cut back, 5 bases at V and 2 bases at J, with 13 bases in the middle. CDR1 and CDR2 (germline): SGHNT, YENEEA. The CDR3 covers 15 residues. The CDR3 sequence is CASSPRSGPYNEQFF. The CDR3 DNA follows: TGTGCCAGCAGCCCGCGAAGCGGGCCCTACAATGAGCAGTTCTTC.

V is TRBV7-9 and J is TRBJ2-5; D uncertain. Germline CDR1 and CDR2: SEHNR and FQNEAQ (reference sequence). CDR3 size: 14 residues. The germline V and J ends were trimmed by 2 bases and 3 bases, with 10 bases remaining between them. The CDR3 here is CASSLYSIKETQYF. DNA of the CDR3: TGTGCCAGCAGCTTATATTCGATCAAAGAGACCCAGTACTTC.

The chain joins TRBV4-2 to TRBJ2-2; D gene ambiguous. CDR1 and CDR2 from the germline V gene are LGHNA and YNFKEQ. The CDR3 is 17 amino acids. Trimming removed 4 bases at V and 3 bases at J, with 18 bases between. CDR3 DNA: TGTGCCAGCAGCCCCGCGGCCGACGGACGCTACACCGGGGAGCTGTTTTTT. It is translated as CASSPAADGRYTGELFF.

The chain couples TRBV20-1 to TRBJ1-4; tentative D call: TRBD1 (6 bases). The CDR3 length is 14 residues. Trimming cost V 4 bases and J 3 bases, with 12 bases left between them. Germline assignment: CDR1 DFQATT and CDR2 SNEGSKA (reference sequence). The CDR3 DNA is TGCAGTGCTAATTTAGGGACATCTAATGAAAAACTGTTTTTT. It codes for CSANLGTSNEKLFF.

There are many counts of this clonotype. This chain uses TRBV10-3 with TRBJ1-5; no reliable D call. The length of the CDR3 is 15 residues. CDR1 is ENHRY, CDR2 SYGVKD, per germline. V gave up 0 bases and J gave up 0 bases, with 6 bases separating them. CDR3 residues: CAISESPNSNQPQHF. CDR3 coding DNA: TGTGCCATCAGTGAGTCACCGAATAGCAATCAGCCCCAGCATTTT.

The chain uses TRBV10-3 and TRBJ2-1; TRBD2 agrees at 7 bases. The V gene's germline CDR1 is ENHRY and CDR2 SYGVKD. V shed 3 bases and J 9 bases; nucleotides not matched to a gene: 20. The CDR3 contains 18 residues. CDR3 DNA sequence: TGTGCCATCAGTGACCCCTTCGGCTGGCGGGGGACGCCGGGTGAGCAGTTCTTC. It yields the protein CAISDPFGWRGTPGEQFF.

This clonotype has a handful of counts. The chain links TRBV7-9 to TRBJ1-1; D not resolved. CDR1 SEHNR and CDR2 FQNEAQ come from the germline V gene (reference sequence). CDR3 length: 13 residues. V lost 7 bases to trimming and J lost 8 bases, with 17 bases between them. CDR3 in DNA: TGTGCCAGCACCGGCGACACGGAGGTAGAAGCTTTCTTT. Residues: CASTGDTEVEAFF. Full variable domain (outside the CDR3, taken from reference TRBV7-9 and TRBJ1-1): DTGVSQNPRHKITKRGQNVTFRCDPISEHNRLYWYRQTLGQGPEFLTYFQNEAQLEKSRLLSDRFSAERPKGSFSTLEIQRTEQGDSAMYLCASTGDTEVEAFFGQGTRLTVV.

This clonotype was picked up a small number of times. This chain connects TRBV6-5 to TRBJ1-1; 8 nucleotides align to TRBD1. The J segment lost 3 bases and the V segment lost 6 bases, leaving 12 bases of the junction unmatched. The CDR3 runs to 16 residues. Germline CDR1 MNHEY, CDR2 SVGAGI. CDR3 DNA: TGTGCCAGCAGCGGTTACGGCGGACAGGGTTACACTGAAGCTTTCTTT. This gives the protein CASSGYGGQGYTEAFF.

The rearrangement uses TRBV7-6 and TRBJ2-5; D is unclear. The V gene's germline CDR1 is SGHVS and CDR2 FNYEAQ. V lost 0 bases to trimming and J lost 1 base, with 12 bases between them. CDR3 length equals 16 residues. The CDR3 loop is CASSLALVTFQETQYF. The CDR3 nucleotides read TGTGCCAGCAGCTTAGCGTTAGTCACGTTCCAAGAGACCCAGTACTTC.

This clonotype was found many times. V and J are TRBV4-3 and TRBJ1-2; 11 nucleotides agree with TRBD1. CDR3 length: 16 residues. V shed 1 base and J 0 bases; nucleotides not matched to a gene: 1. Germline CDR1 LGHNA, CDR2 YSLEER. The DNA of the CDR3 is TGCGCCAGCAGCCAAGTGGGACAGGGGGCTAACTATGGCTACACCTTC. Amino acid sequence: CASSQVGQGANYGYTF.

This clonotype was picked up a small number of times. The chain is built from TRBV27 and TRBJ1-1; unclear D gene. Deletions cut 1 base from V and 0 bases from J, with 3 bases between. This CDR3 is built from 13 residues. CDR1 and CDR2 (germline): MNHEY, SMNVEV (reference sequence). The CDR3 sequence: CASSLYMNTEAFF. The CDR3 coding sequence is TGTGCCAGCAGTTTATACATGAACACTGAAGCTTTCTTT.

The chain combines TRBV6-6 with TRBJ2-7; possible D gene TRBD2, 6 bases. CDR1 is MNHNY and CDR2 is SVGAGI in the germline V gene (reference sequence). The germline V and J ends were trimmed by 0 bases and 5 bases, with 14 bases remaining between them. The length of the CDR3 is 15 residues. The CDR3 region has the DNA TGTGCCAGCAGTTACTCGAGCGGGCCTCCGGACGAGCAGTACGTC. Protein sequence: CASSYSSGPPDEQYV.

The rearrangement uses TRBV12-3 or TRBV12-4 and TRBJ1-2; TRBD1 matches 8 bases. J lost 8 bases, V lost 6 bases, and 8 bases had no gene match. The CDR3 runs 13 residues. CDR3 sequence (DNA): TGTGCCAGCAGCTTTTACAGGGGGGTAGGCTACACCTTC. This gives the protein CASSFYRGVGYTF.

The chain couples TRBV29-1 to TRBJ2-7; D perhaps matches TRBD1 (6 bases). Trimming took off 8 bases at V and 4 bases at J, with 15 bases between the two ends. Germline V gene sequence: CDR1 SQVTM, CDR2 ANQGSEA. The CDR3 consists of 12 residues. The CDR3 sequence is CSIRTEKYEQYV. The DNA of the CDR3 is TGCAGCATCCGGACAGAGAAATACGAGCAGTACGTC.

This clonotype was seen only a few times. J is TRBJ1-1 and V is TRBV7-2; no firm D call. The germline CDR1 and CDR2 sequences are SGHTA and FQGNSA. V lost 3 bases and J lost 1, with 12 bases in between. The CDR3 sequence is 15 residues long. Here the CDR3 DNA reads TGTGCCAGCAGCTTTGGTCCAGAGCCGAACACTGAAGCTTTCTTT. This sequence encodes CASSFGPEPNTEAFF.

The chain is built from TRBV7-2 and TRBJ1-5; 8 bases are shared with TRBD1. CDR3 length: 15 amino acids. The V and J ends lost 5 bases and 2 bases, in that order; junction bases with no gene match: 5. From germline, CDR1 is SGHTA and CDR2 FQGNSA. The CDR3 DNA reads TGTGCCAGCAGCCAGACAGGGGCGTGCAATCAGCCCCAGCATTTT. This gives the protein CASSQTGACNQPQHF.

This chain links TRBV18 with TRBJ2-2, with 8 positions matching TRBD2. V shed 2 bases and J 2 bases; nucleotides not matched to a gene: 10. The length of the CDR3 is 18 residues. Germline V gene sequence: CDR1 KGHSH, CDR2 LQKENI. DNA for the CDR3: TGTGCCAGCTCACCAAAGGTCACCGGGACTAGAAACACCGGGGAGCTGTTTTTT. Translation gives CASSPKVTGTRNTGELFF.

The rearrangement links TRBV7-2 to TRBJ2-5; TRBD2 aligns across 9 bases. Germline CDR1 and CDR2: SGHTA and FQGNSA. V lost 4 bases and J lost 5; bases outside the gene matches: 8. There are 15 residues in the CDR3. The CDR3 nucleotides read TGTGCCAGCAGCTCCCCTGGCGGGAGGGTCGAGACCCAGTACTTC. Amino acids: CASSSPGGRVETQYF. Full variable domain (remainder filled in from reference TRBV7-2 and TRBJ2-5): GAGVSQSPSNKVTEKGKDVELRCDPISGHTALYWYRQSLGQGLEFLIYFQGNSAPDKSGLPSDRFSAERTGGSVSTLTIQRTQQEDSAVYLCASSSPGGRVETQYFGPGTRLLVL.